This T cell receptor beta chain was sequenced during a study of early T cells in non-severe SARS-CoV-2 infection. A single record per CDR3 protein comes from TCRdb applying MiXCR to the 5' RACE reads. There are some 100,000 distinct CDR3 sequences in the sample; roughly 14% occur only once, and 0.5% to 0.75% lies in the top ten. The sample holds a few counts of this clonotype. This CDR3 is built from 16 residues. Per the germline V gene, CDR1 is MDHEN and CDR2 is SYDVKM. V shed 4 bases, J shed 4 bases, and the junction held 8 bases outside the gene matches. The source is an adult who was a healthcare worker with PCR-confirmed SARS-CoV-2 infection or an uninfected control (not recorded which). Material for sequencing was whole blood. The V call is TRBV28, the J call TRBJ2-1; 9 nucleotides line up with TRBD1. The CDR3 here is CASSSMDRGTYNEQFF. DNA for the CDR3: TGTGCCAGCAGTTCTATGGACAGGGGAACGTACAATGAGCAGTTCTTC.